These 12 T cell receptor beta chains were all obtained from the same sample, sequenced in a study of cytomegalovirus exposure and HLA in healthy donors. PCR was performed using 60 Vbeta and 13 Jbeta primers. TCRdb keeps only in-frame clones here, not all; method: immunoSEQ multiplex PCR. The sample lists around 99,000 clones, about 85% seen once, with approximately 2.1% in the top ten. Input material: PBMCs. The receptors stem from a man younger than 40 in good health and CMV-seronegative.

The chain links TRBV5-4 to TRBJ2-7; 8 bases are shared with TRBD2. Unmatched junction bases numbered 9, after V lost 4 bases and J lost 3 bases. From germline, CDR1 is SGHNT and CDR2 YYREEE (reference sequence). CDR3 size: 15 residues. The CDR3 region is CASSLARGLVYEQYF. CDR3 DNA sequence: TGTGCCAGCAGCCTGGCGAGGGGACTAGTCTACGAGCAGTACTTC.

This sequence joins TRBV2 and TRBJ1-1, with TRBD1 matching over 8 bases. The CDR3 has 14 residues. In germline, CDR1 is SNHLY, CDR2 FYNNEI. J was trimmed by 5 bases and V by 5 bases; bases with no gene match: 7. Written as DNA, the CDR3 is TGTGCCAGCAGTTCGGGACAGGATTGGACTGAAGCTTTCTTT. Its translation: CASSSGQDWTEAFF.

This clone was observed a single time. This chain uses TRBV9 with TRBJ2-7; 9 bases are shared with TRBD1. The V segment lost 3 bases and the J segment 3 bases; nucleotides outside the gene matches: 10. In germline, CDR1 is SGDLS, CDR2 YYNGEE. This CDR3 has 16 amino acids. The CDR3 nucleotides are TGTGCCAGCAGCGCCAGACAGGGGGTACCGGTCTACGAGCAGTACTTC. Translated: CASSARQGVPVYEQYF.

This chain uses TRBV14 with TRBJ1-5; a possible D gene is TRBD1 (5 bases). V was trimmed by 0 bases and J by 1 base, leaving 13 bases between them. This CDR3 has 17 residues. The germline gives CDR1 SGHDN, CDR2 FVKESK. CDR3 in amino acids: CASSQDWGLASNQPQHF. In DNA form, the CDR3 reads TGTGCCAGCAGCCAAGATTGGGGACTAGCAAGCAATCAGCCCCAGCATTTT.

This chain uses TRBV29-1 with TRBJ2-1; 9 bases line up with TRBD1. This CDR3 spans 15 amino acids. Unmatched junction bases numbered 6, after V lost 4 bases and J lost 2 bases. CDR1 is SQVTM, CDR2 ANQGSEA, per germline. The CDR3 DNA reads TGCAGCGTTGCTTTGGGGACAGGGCCCTACAATGAGCAGTTCTTC. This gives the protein CSVALGTGPYNEQFF.

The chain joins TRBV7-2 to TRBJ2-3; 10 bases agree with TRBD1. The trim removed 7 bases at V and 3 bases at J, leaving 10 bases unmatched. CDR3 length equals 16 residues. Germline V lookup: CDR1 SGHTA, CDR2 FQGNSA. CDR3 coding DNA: TGTGCCAGCATCCAAGGCGGGACAGGGGTTACAGATACGCAGTATTTT. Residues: CASIQGGTGVTDTQYF.

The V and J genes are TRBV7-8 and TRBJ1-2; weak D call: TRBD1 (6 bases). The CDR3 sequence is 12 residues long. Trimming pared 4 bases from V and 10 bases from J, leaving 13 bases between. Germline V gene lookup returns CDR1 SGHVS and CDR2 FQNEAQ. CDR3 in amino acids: CASSSAQGNYTF. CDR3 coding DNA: TGTGCCAGCAGCTCCGCACAGGGTAACTACACCTTC.

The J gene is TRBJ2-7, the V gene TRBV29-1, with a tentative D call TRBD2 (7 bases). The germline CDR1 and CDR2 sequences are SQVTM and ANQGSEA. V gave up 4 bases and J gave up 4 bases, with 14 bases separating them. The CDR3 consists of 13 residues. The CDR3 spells CSVVGGGGYEQYF. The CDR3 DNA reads TGCAGCGTTGTGGGGGGAGGGGGATACGAGCAGTACTTC.

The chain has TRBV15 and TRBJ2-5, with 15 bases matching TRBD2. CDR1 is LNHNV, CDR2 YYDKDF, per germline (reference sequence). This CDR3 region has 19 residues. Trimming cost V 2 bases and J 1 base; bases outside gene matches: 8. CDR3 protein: CATSRPGLAGGSLQETQYF. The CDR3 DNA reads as TGTGCCACCAGCAGACCGGGACTAGCGGGGGGAAGCCTCCAAGAGACCCAGTACTTC.

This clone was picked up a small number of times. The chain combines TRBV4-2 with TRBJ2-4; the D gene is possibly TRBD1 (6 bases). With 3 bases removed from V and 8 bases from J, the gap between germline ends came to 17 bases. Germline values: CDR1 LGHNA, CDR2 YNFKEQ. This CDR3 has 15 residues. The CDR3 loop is CASSQTRTEVDIQYF. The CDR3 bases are TGTGCCAGCAGCCAGACGAGGACAGAAGTCGACATTCAGTACTTC.

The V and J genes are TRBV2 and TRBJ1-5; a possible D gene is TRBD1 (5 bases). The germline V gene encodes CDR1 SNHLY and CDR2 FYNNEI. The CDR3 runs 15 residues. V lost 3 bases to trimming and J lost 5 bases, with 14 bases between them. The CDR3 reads CASSEGLIPYQPQHF. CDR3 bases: TGTGCCAGCAGTGAGGGACTGATACCCTATCAGCCCCAGCATTTT.

The CDR3 is CSAAHTGYEQYF. The CDR3 nucleotides are TGCAGCGCCGCCCACACAGGCTACGAGCAGTACTTC. This rearrangement joins TRBV29-1 to TRBJ2-7; TRBD1 might be the D (5 bases). Deletions cut 7 bases from V and 3 bases from J, with 13 bases between. Germline V gene sequence: CDR1 SQVTM, CDR2 ANQGSEA. CDR3 length equals 12 residues.